This T cell receptor (beta chain) emerged from a study of blood T cell repertoires in COVID-19. As for the study in general: Whether acute or convalescent, the COVID-19 samples came from the United States, Italy and Spain.

V was pared by 6 bases and J by 3 bases, with 3 bases of the junction left unmatched. Per germline, CDR1 SGHAT and CDR2 FQNNGV. This CDR3 has 15 amino acids. Some clones are missing from TCRdb's copy, which holds only in-frame ones; the method was immunoSEQ multiplex PCR. The sample contains 170,000 or so clones, roughly 85% of which appear only once. The chain has TRBV11-2 and TRBJ2-2, with TRBD2 identical over 11 bases. The sequenced sample was peripheral blood. The TCR comes from an older woman with acute or convalescent COVID-19. The CDR3 reads CASRPLAGDTGELFF. As DNA, the CDR3 is TGTGCCAGCAGACCACTAGCGGGGGACACCGGGGAGCTGTTTTTT.